Below, 19 T cell receptor beta chains from the same sample are listed, as sequenced in a study of Graves' ophthalmopathy and Graves' hyperthyroidism (dated by TCRdb to 2016 to 2019). The run used an Illumina HiSeq 2000. TCR beta CDR3 regions were amplified from RNA transcripts for repertoire sequencing. The first round of RT-PCR was done with HTBI primers and the Qiagen OneStep RT-PCR kit, and was followed by a second round of multiplex PCR, then size selection and purification. TCRdb applied fastp at Q25 and MiXCR to the public reads, then kept only in-frame beta chains. Rows are unified per CDR3 protein, each entry keeping the most common DNA and genes. This sample gives about 700,000 distinct CDR3 sequences in total; 35% to 50% of them show up just once. The ten biggest clones cover 40% to 45% of the sample. Sequencing was carried out using peripheral blood. Every receptor here comes from an adult man with Graves' ophthalmopathy.

Of note for this clonotype: Germline is not matched at one junction end, which may reflect a read error. CDR3 nucleotides: TGTGCCAGCAGCTTAATGGGCGGCCAAGAGACCCGGTACTTC. Its protein is CASSLMGGQETRYF. The rearrangement uses TRBV6-5 and TRBJ2-5; D uncertain. CDR3 length: 14 residues. Per the germline V gene, CDR1 is MNHEY and CDR2 is SVGAGI.

The chain couples TRBV25-1 to TRBJ2-2; D gene ambiguous. Germline CDR1 and CDR2: MGHDK and SYGVNS. The CDR3 is made up of 14 amino acids. V lost 6 bases and J lost 5, with 13 bases in between. CDR3 sequence reads: CASRRALGTGELFF. In DNA form, the CDR3 reads TGTGCCAGCAGAAGGGCCTTAGGTACCGGGGAGCTGTTTTTT. The full variable domain, completed using reference TRBV25-1 and TRBJ2-2, is EADIYQTPRYLVIGTGKKITLECSQTMGHDKMYWYQQDPGMELHLIHYSYGVNSTEKGDLSSESTVSRIRTEHFPLTLESARPSHTSQYLCASRRALGTGELFFGEGSRLTVL.

As to this clonotype: This sequence may be a read error, since a much larger clone differs from it by one base. The chain employs TRBV5-1 and TRBJ2-7; D may match TRBD1 or TRBD2 (5 bases each). The CDR3 sequence is 13 residues long. Germline CDR1 reads SGHRS; CDR2 reads YFSETQ. The chain's CDR3 is CASSQGDGYKQYF. The CDR3 DNA is TGCGCCAGCAGCCAAGGGGACGGCTACAAGCAGTACTTC.

CDR3 sequence reads: CATSRDRQGLYF. CDR3 DNA: TGTGCCACCAGCAGAGACCGACAGGGACTGTACTTC. The genes are TRBV15 and TRBJ2-7, with a tentative D call TRBD1 (7 bases). Germline-derived CDR1 and CDR2 are LNHNV and YYDKDF (reference sequence). This CDR3 is built from 12 residues. Trimming took off 0 bases at V and 12 bases at J, with 12 bases between the two ends.

The chain uses TRBV6-5 and TRBJ2-7; TRBD1 agrees at 7 bases. Trimming took 3 bases from V and 3 from J; bases not matched to a gene: 8. From germline, CDR1 is MNHEY and CDR2 SVGAGI. This CDR3 is 15 amino acids long. For the CDR3, the DNA is TGTGCCAGCAGTTATTGGACAGGAAATCGCTACGAGCAGTACTTC. Translation gives CASSYWTGNRYEQYF.

The gene calls are TRBV2 and TRBJ1-4; D is perhaps TRBD1 (5 bases). V lost 2 bases, J lost 3 bases, and 10 bases lay in between. The germline V gene encodes CDR1 SNHLY and CDR2 FYNNEI. CDR3 length equals 15 residues. CDR3 nucleotides: TGTGCCAGCAGTGAATATATGGGGGCTAATGAAAAACTGTTTTTT. The encoded protein is CASSEYMGANEKLFF.

Ten or more counts support this clonotype. This chain connects TRBV7-9 to TRBJ1-2; TRBD1 is a possible D gene (6 bases). Trimming removed 1 base from V and 0 bases from J, with 9 bases in between. This CDR3 has 15 residues. The germline CDR1 and CDR2 sequences are SEHNR and FQNEAQ (reference sequence). The CDR3 coding sequence is TGTGCCAGCAGCTTAGAAGGGGGTTCTAACTATGGCTACACCTTC. Translated, it gives CASSLEGGSNYGYTF.

Concerning this clonotype itself: One end of the junction fails to match germline, which may point to a read error. The chain links TRBV6-5 to TRBJ1-6, with D uncertain. Germline CDR1 is MNHEY and CDR2 is SVGAGI. The CDR3 covers 17 residues. CDR3 bases: TGTGCCAGCAGTTACTCGAGCCGGGGATCGGTAGGGTCACCCCCCCACTTT. It codes for CASSYSSRGSVGSPPHF.

This clonotype was seen repeatedly, ten times or more. V is TRBV29-1 and J is TRBJ2-7; D gene unclear. The germline V gene encodes CDR1 SQVTM and CDR2 ANQGSEA. Trimming pared 6 bases from V and 2 bases from J, leaving 17 bases between. The CDR3 extends over 14 amino acids. CDR3 sequence (DNA): TGCAGCGTGACCTGGTCGCAGGTTACCTACGAGCAGTACTTC. It codes for CSVTWSQVTYEQYF.

This clonotype came up many times. This chain uses TRBV5-1 with TRBJ2-7, with a tentative D call TRBD2 (6 bases). The CDR3 is made up of 14 amino acids. Trimming removed 5 bases from V and 0 bases from J, with 12 bases in between. Germline V gene lookup returns CDR1 SGHRS and CDR2 YFSETQ. The CDR3 DNA reads TGCGCCAGCAGTTGGGACTCCTCCTCCTACGAGCAGTACTTC. It translates to CASSWDSSSYEQYF. The full variable domain, rest sourced from reference TRBV5-1 and TRBJ2-7, is KAGVTQTPRYLIKTRGQQVTLSCSPISGHRSVSWYQQTPGQGLQFLFEYFSETQRNKGNFPGRFSGRQFSNSRSEMNVSTLELGDSALYLCASSWDSSSYEQYFGPGTRLTVT.

This clonotype was observed a few times. The V call is TRBV20-1, the J call TRBJ1-1; D is uncertain. This CDR3 region has 13 residues. The V and J ends lost 3 bases and 2 bases respectively, with 10 bases between them. Germline V lookup: CDR1 DFQATT, CDR2 SNEGSKA (reference sequence). The CDR3 region has the DNA TGCAGTGCTAGGGAGCTAAGTAACACTGAAGCTTTCTTT. Protein: CSARELSNTEAFF.

This clonotype was counted many times. The chain links TRBV7-6 to TRBJ2-7; 12 nucleotides line up with TRBD1. Germline CDR1 reads SGHVS; CDR2 reads FNYEAQ. CDR3 length: 16 amino acids. J was trimmed by 7 bases and V by 1 base; bases with no gene match: 8. CDR3 DNA: TGTGCCAGCAGCTTAGACCAGGGACAGGGGGCGAGAGAGCAGTACTTC. Translated: CASSLDQGQGAREQYF.

This clonotype came up many times. The chain is built from TRBV2 and TRBJ1-4; D gene unclear. The CDR3 sequence is 15 residues long. The V gene's germline CDR1 is SNHLY and CDR2 FYNNEI. The ends were cut back, 10 bases at V and 7 bases at J, with 22 bases in the middle. The CDR3 DNA sequence: TGTGCCACCAACGAACTAAGGGAAGGGCCTGAAAAACTGTTTTTT. It encodes CATNELREGPEKLFF.

Many counts were recorded for this clonotype. The chain joins TRBV7-9 to TRBJ1-6, with D possibly being TRBD1 (6 bases). Trimming stripped 5 bases from V and 4 bases from J, with 15 bases between. Germline CDR1 and CDR2: SEHNR and FQNEAQ (reference sequence). This CDR3 spans 16 amino acids. The CDR3, as DNA: TGTGCCAGCAGCATTTGGACAGACGAATATAATTCACCCCTCCACTTT. This sequence encodes CASSIWTDEYNSPLHF.

The chain has TRBV19 and TRBJ1-4; 7 nucleotides line up with TRBD1. CDR1 LNHDA and CDR2 SQIVND come from the germline V gene (reference sequence). Trimming at V came to 4 bases and at J to 5 bases, leaving 4 bases not matched to a gene. The CDR3 spans 14 residues. The CDR3 bases are TGTGCCAGTAGTACCGGGACAGCGAATGAAAAACTGTTTTTT. Protein: CASSTGTANEKLFF.

The V gene is TRBV29-1, the J gene TRBJ2-5; possibly TRBD1 or TRBD2 for D (5 bases each). This CDR3 contains 10 residues. Trimming shortened V by 8 bases and J by 5 bases, and 9 bases separated the two germline ends. In germline, CDR1 is SQVTM, CDR2 ANQGSEA. In DNA, the CDR3 is TGCAGCTTAGAGGGGGAGACCCAGTACTTC. Translation: CSLEGETQYF.

The chain joins TRBV7-6 to TRBJ1-1; 11 bases match TRBD1. The V gene's germline CDR1 is SGHVS and CDR2 FNYEAQ. V lost 3 bases and J lost 10; bases outside the gene matches: 7. CDR3 length: 14 amino acids. The CDR3 reads CASSFGGQGDSAFF. In DNA form, the CDR3 reads TGTGCCAGCAGCTTTGGGGGACAGGGGGATTCAGCTTTCTTT.

This clonotype was seen once. Germline is not matched at one junction end, which may reflect a read error. The chain recombines TRBV10-3 with TRBJ2-6; tentative D call: TRBD1 (6 bases). CDR3 length equals 12 residues. Germline V gene data show CDR1 as ENHRY and CDR2 as SYGVKD. The CDR3 sequence is CAISAQGTPEAF. CDR3 bases: TGTGCCATCAGTGCCCAGGGGACCCCTGAAGCTTTC.

This sequence joins TRBV7-2 and TRBJ2-7; D assignment may be TRBD1 or TRBD2 (5 bases each). Deletions cut 8 bases from V and 6 bases from J, with 23 bases between. The CDR3 runs to 15 residues. Per germline, CDR1 SGHTA and CDR2 FQGNSA. The CDR3 nucleotides read TGTGCCAGCTCACCACTACGTGGGGACCCAGGCGAGCAGTACTTC. Translation gives CASSPLRGDPGEQYF.